This TCR beta chain was identified during a study of T-cell reconstitution after alpha-beta-depleted transplantation in children. Notes on the study in general: The study reportedly traced alpha-beta T cells about two months after transplant to several hundred expanded graft clones. Counts and diversity of T cells one year after transplant came mostly from newly produced T cells. The study traced high day-60 TCRbeta diversity in some patients to surviving recipient T cells and thymic progenitors.

Germline V CDR1 and CDR2: ENHRY, SYGVKD. Between the trimmed V and J ends, which lost 0 bases and 3 bases, there was a span of 10 bases. The length of the CDR3 is 15 residues. This clonotype showed up just a few times. The antigen is not known. For TCRbeta, the library was prepared with unique molecular identifiers. TCRdb reanalysed the PCR reads using MiXCR and keeps one entry per CDR3 protein. The sample holds roughly 790,000 distinct CDR3 sequences, 15% to 20% seen once. This chain joins TRBV10-3 and TRBJ2-3; D not resolved. Sequenced here: PBMCs, mostly from graft donor cells, sampled 360 days after TCRalphabeta/CD19-depleted stem cell transplant. The source is a male patient aged 5 to 17 who had a stem cell transplant for acute lymphoblastic leukemia, so the T cells may come from the graft donor. The CDR3 loop reads CAISESGVATDTQYF. The DNA for the CDR3 is TGTGCCATCAGTGAGTCAGGAGTAGCAACAGATACGCAGTATTTT.